Each of the 8 T cell receptor beta chains below was sequenced from the same sample in a study of shared clonotypes between healthy human individuals. Profiled with immunoSEQ multiplex PCR; TCRdb holds only in-frame clones, not every one. This sample has over a million clones, with 70% to 80% found just once. Sample: memory CD4+ T cells sorted from blood. The subset was: CD45RA-negative fraction. Every receptor here comes from a man younger than 35 in good health.

This chain connects TRBV5-6 to TRBJ2-7, with unresolved D. This CDR3 is 14 amino acids long. Trimming cost V 7 bases and J 0 bases, with 14 bases left between them. Germline-derived CDR1 and CDR2 are SGHDT and YYEEEE. The CDR3 reads CASCWKFSSYEQYF. The CDR3 DNA follows: TGTGCCAGCTGCTGGAAATTTAGCTCCTACGAGCAGTACTTC.

In this sample, this clone turned up a few times. The chain employs TRBV6-5 and TRBJ1-1; a possible D gene is TRBD1 (6 bases). Deletions cut 5 bases from V and 10 bases from J, with 14 bases between. There are 12 residues in the CDR3. The V gene's germline CDR1 is MNHEY and CDR2 SVGAGI. The CDR3 sequence: CASSTPDRPAFF. DNA for the CDR3: TGTGCCAGCAGTACTCCCGACAGGCCAGCTTTCTTT.

The chain combines TRBV30 with TRBJ2-5, with 9 bases identical to TRBD1. CDR3 length: 14 amino acids. Germline values: CDR1 GTSNPN, CDR2 SVGIG (reference sequence). V lost 4 bases to trimming and J lost 5 bases; unmatched junction nucleotides: 8. The CDR3 coding sequence is TGTGCCTGGACCGGGACAGGGTTCCTCGAGACCCAGTACTTC. Translated, it gives CAWTGTGFLETQYF.

The chain uses TRBV18 and TRBJ1-6; no clear D gene. This CDR3 is built from 13 residues. The germline CDR1 and CDR2 sequences are KGHSH and LQKENI. Trimming pared 3 bases from V and 9 bases from J, leaving 9 bases between. The CDR3 DNA reads as TGTGCCAGCTCACCCTCGACGGTTTCACCCCTCCACTTT. Translation gives CASSPSTVSPLHF.

The V call is TRBV19, the J call TRBJ2-7, with no clear D. The CDR3 totals 14 residues. V was cut by 1 base and J by 0 bases, with 7 bases left in between. Per the germline V gene, CDR1 is LNHDA and CDR2 is SQIVND (reference sequence). The CDR3 loop is CASSIGTVSYEQYF. CDR3 bases: TGTGCCAGTAGTATAGGCACGGTCTCCTACGAGCAGTACTTC.

With respect to this clone: Other DNA sequences in the sample encode the same CDR3. V is TRBV20-1 and J is TRBJ2-5; no definite D call. Per germline, CDR1 DFQATT and CDR2 SNEGSKA (reference sequence). The CDR3 spans 11 residues. V dropped 0 bases and J dropped 5 bases, with 4 bases sitting between them. The CDR3 DNA reads as TGCAGTGCTAGAGACTGGGAGACCCAGTACTTC. This translates into CSARDWETQYF.

J is TRBJ2-2 and V is TRBV4-1; TRBD2 matches 7 bases. CDR3 length: 15 residues. Germline CDR1 and CDR2: MGHRA and YSYEKL. Losses at the gene ends were 2 bases for V and 1 base for J; bases not matched to a gene: 1. The CDR3 is CASSQLAGNTGELFF. The CDR3 nucleotides are TGCGCCAGCAGCCAATTAGCGGGGAACACCGGGGAGCTGTTTTTT.

This sequence joins TRBV9 and TRBJ1-4; TRBD1 is a possible D gene (5 bases). Per the germline V gene, CDR1 is SGDLS and CDR2 is YYNGEE. Trimming removed 1 base at V and 8 bases at J, with 15 bases between. There are 15 residues in the CDR3. The CDR3 DNA follows: TGTGCCAGCAGCGTATCGCAGGGATGGGGCGAAAAACTGTTTTTT. It translates to CASSVSQGWGEKLFF.